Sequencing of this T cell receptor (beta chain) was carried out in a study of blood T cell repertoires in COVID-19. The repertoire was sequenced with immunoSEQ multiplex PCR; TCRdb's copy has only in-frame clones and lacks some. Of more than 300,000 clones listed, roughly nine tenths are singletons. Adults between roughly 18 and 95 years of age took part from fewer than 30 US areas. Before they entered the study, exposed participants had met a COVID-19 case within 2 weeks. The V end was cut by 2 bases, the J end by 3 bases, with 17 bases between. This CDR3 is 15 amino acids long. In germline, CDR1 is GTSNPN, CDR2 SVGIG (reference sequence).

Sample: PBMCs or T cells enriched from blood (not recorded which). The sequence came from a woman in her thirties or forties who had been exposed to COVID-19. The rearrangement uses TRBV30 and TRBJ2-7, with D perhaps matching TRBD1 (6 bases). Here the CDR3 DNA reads TGTGCCTGGAGTTTGCCGCAGGGGCGATACTACGAGCAGTACTTC. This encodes CAWSLPQGRYYEQYF.